This entry describes one T cell receptor beta chain. Its target is not known. Primers: 60 Vbeta forward and 13 Jbeta reverse. Profiled with immunoSEQ multiplex PCR; TCRdb holds only in-frame clones, not every one. The profile shows approximately 170,000 clones, roughly 80% of them singletons. The data originate from a study of cytomegalovirus exposure and HLA in healthy donors. Regarding the study as a whole: Rare TCR sequences dominated, though some public TCRs recurred in many donors. TCR beta sequences numbering around 15,000 were associated with HLA alleles at 0.05 false discovery rate in a later analysis. Roughly uniform sequencing depth across donors was assumed, possibly incorrectly.

V gave up 4 bases and J gave up 5 bases; unmatched junction bases: 9. The CDR3 consists of 17 residues. CDR1 SGDLS and CDR2 YYNGEE come from the germline V gene. This chain links TRBV9 with TRBJ2-3, with 14 bases that match TRBD2. Sequenced material: PBMCs. The clonotype was recovered from a male donor in good health and CMV-seronegative. The CDR3 region has the DNA TGTGCCAGCAGCACCCGACTAGCGGGGGGGCCTGGAGATACGCAGTATTTT. It specifies CASSTRLAGGPGDTQYF.